A single sample gave rise to the 19 T cell receptor beta chains below, sequenced in a study of early T cells in non-severe SARS-CoV-2 infection. TCRdb independently ran MiXCR on the 5' RACE reads; one entry per CDR3 protein. The sample includes about 98,000 distinct CDR3 sequences, under 15% of them seen just once. Source material: whole blood. These receptors came from an adult who was a healthcare worker with PCR-confirmed SARS-CoV-2 infection or an uninfected control (not recorded which).

This clonotype was seen more than once but under ten times. The chain employs TRBV28 and TRBJ1-5; D gene unclear. V lost 3 bases to trimming and J lost 8 bases, with 5 bases between them. The CDR3 runs 11 residues. Germline V lookup: CDR1 MDHEN, CDR2 SYDVKM. The CDR3 coding sequence is TGTGCCAGCAGTTTGGAGGAGCCCCAGCATTTT. The encoded protein is CASSLEEPQHF.

In this sample, this clonotype turned up many times. The rearrangement joins TRBV10-1 to TRBJ2-1; no clear D. Per the germline V gene, CDR1 is WNHNN and CDR2 is SYGVQD (reference sequence). The CDR3 is 15 amino acids. V lost 1 base, J lost 8 bases, and 15 bases lay in between. As DNA, the CDR3 is TGCGCCAGCAGTGAGTTGGGCAGAACACGGGATGAGCAGTTCTTC. This gives the protein CASSELGRTRDEQFF.

V and J are TRBV11-2 and TRBJ2-3, with 7 bases identical to TRBD2. The CDR3 sequence is 15 residues long. V lost 6 bases to trimming and J lost 0 bases; unmatched junction nucleotides: 6. Per the germline V gene, CDR1 is SGHAT and CDR2 is FQNNGV. CDR3 coding DNA: TGTGCCAGCAGACCAGGACTAGTGAGCACAGATACGCAGTATTTT. It is translated as CASRPGLVSTDTQYF.

This clonotype was counted a few times. This rearrangement joins TRBV11-2 to TRBJ1-3, with TRBD1 matching over 7 bases. V dropped 5 bases and J dropped 2; count of bases not matched to a gene: 6. The CDR3 runs to 15 residues. Germline V CDR1 and CDR2: SGHAT, FQNNGV. The CDR3 DNA sequence: TGTGCCAGCAGCGTTAACAGGGGCACTGGAAACACCATATATTTT. It yields the protein CASSVNRGTGNTIYF.

The chain links TRBV10-3 to TRBJ2-7; no definite D call. With 7 bases removed from V and 4 bases from J, the gap between germline ends came to 8 bases. CDR3 size: 11 residues. Germline CDR1 and CDR2: ENHRY and SYGVKD. CDR3 in DNA: TGTGCCATCACCTTGAAGTACGAGCAGTACTTC. The encoded protein is CAITLKYEQYF.

This clonotype was recorded at least ten times. V gene TRBV7-2 combines with J gene TRBJ2-7, with D perhaps TRBD1 (5 bases). This CDR3 spans 14 amino acids. Trimming shortened V by 2 bases and J by 4 bases, and 12 bases separated the two germline ends. In germline, CDR1 is SGHTA, CDR2 FQGNSA. CDR3 coding DNA: TGTGCCAGCAGCTTACAGCAGGGCAGGTACGAGCAGTACTTC. Its protein product is CASSLQQGRYEQYF.

This clonotype showed up just a few times. V gene TRBV3-1 combines with J gene TRBJ2-3; 9 bases match TRBD2. Looked up from germline, CDR1 is LGHDT and CDR2 is YNNKEL (reference sequence). There are 16 residues in the CDR3. V lost 1 base to trimming and J lost 0 bases; unmatched junction nucleotides: 2. CDR3 protein: CASSQGTSDSTDTQYF. As DNA, the CDR3 is TGTGCCAGCAGCCAAGGGACTAGCGACAGCACAGATACGCAGTATTTT.

The rearrangement joins TRBV7-9 to TRBJ2-7; 13 nucleotides match TRBD2. Germline V gene sequence: CDR1 SEHNR, CDR2 FQNEAQ (reference sequence). After removal of 5 bases from V and 5 bases from J, the junction contained 9 bases not matched to a gene. The CDR3 totals 16 residues. The CDR3 DNA sequence: TGTGCCAGCAGCCCTCGGACTAGCGGGGGACTCGACGAGCAGTACTTC. It encodes CASSPRTSGGLDEQYF.

This clonotype was recorded many times. The chain carries TRBV14 and TRBJ2-6; either TRBD1 or TRBD2 may fit D (6 bases each). Germline CDR1 and CDR2: SGHDN and FVKESK. The CDR3 is made up of 17 amino acids. V was cut by 4 bases and J by 1 base, with 14 bases left in between. Here the CDR3 DNA reads TGTGCCAGCAGCCGCGGGGCAGGGGATTCTGGGGCCAACGTCCTGACTTTC. Its translation is CASSRGAGDSGANVLTF. The full variable domain, its missing parts supplied by reference TRBV14 and TRBJ2-6, is EAGVTQFPSHSVIEKGQTVTLRCDPISGHDNLYWYRRVMGKEIKFLLHFVKESKQDESGMPNNRFLAERTGGTYSTLKVQPAELEDSGVYFCASSRGAGDSGANVLTFGAGSRLTVL.

This clonotype was detected only a few times. The chain is built from TRBV7-8 and TRBJ1-1; D might be TRBD1 (6 bases). The CDR3 runs to 15 residues. CDR1 and CDR2 from the germline V gene are SGHVS and FQNEAQ. V was shortened by 4 bases and J by 1 base, with 13 bases between the two germline ends. The CDR3 sequence: CASSSLQGRNTEAFF. The CDR3 bases are TGTGCCAGCAGCTCGTTACAGGGACGGAACACTGAAGCTTTCTTT. Drawing the rest from reference TRBV7-8 and TRBJ1-1, the complete variable domain is GAGVSQSPRYKVAKRGQDVALRCDPISGHVSLFWYQQALGQGPEFLTYFQNEAQLDKSGLPSDRFFAERPEGSVSTLKIQRTQQEDSAVYLCASSSLQGRNTEAFFGQGTRLTVV.

The rearrangement links TRBV14 to TRBJ2-1, with D possibly being TRBD2 (7 bases). V dropped 4 bases and J dropped 7 bases, with 20 bases sitting between them. Per the germline V gene, CDR1 is SGHDN and CDR2 is FVKESK. CDR3 length equals 16 residues. CDR3 coding DNA: TGTGCCAGCAGCCCCCGTTGGGGGGGCAAGGGAAATGAGCAGTTCTTC. Its translation: CASSPRWGGKGNEQFF.

This chain connects TRBV9 to TRBJ1-1; D call uncertain. The CDR3 loop spans 14 amino acids. Germline V lookup: CDR1 SGDLS, CDR2 YYNGEE. With 4 bases removed from V and 6 bases from J, the gap between germline ends came to 16 bases. CDR3 DNA sequence: TGTGCCAGCAGCCCTAGCCGAGAGTTCGCTGAAGCTTTCTTT. Protein sequence: CASSPSREFAEAFF.

This clonotype was found a few times. CDR3 DNA: TGTGCCTGGGGCATAGCGGGAGGGTACGAGCAGTACTTC. Translating gives CAWGIAGGYEQYF. The chain recombines TRBV30 with TRBJ2-7; 11 nucleotides line up with TRBD2. J gave up 4 bases and V 5 bases, and 4 bases lay outside the gene matches. The CDR3 totals 13 residues. The germline CDR1 and CDR2 sequences are GTSNPN and SVGIG (reference sequence).

The rearrangement uses TRBV3-1 and TRBJ1-5; 7 nucleotides match TRBD1. The CDR3 loop spans 18 amino acids. Germline CDR1 and CDR2: LGHDT and YNNKEL (reference sequence). V dropped 2 bases and J dropped 0; count of bases not matched to a gene: 10. CDR3 amino acids: CASSQYVIRDSSNQPQHF. DNA of the CDR3: TGTGCCAGCAGCCAATATGTCATCCGGGACAGTAGCAATCAGCCCCAGCATTTT.

The chain carries TRBV28 and TRBJ2-3; D is uncertain. The germline V gene has CDR1 MDHEN and CDR2 SYDVKM. This CDR3 region has 11 residues. V was cut by 6 bases and J by 7 bases, with 8 bases left in between. CDR3 DNA: TGTGCCAGCAGAAGTAGCTATACGCAGTATTTT. Translating gives CASRSSYTQYF.

This clonotype was seen repeatedly, ten times or more. The chain carries TRBV18 and TRBJ2-1; TRBD2 might be the D (7 bases). The CDR3 covers 19 residues. Germline V gene data show CDR1 as KGHSH and CDR2 as LQKENI. V lost 6 bases, J lost 0 bases, and 24 bases lay in between. In nucleotides, the CDR3 is TGTGCCAGCTCCGGCCAACTAGCTACGAGGGGGGGCTCCTACAATGAGCAGTTCTTC. It is translated as CASSGQLATRGGSYNEQFF.

This clonotype came up many times. This chain links TRBV6-5 with TRBJ2-1; maybe TRBD2 (6 bases). Germline V gene data show CDR1 as MNHEY and CDR2 as SVGAGI. V gave up 2 bases and J gave up 0 bases, with 11 bases separating them. The CDR3 sequence is 16 residues long. CDR3 in amino acids: CASSYLSGRSYNEQFF. CDR3 bases: TGTGCCAGCAGTTACCTAAGCGGGCGCTCCTACAATGAGCAGTTCTTC.

For the CDR3, the DNA is TGCGCCAGCAGCCAGGGGGACAGGGGGGGCTATGGCTACACCTTC. It encodes CASSQGDRGGYGYTF. The chain couples TRBV4-1 to TRBJ1-2; 11 bases map to TRBD1. The J segment lost 4 bases and the V segment lost 3 bases, leaving 4 bases of the junction unmatched. The CDR3 is 15 residues long. In germline, CDR1 is MGHRA, CDR2 YSYEKL.

In this sample, this clonotype turned up many times. The chain joins TRBV7-9 to TRBJ1-4; the match to TRBD1 covers 7 bases. The CDR3 runs 15 residues. Germline CDR1 and CDR2: SEHNR and FQNEAQ (reference sequence). The trim removed 5 bases at V and 6 bases at J, leaving 9 bases unmatched. In DNA form, the CDR3 reads TGTGCCAGCAGCCCAGTGGACAGGCTAGATGAAAAACTGTTTTTT. This translates into CASSPVDRLDEKLFF. Supplemented by reference TRBV7-9 and TRBJ1-4, the full variable domain reads DTGVSQNPRHKITKRGQNVTFRCDPISEHNRLYWYRQTLGQGPEFLTYFQNEAQLEKSRLLSDRFSAERPKGSFSTLEIQRTEQGDSAMYLCASSPVDRLDEKLFFGSGTQLSVL.